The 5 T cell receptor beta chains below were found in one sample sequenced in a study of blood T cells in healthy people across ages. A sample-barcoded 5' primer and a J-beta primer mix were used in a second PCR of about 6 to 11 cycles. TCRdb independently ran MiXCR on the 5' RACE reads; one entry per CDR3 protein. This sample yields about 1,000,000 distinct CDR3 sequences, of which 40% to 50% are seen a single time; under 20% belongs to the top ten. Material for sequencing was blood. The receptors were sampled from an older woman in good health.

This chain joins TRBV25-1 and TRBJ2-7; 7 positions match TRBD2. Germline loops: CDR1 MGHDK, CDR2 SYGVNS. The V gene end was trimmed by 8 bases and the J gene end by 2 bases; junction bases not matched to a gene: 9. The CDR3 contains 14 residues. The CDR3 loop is CASSDGGFAYEQYF. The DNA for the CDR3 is TGTGCCAGCTCCGACGGGGGGTTCGCCTACGAGCAGTACTTC.

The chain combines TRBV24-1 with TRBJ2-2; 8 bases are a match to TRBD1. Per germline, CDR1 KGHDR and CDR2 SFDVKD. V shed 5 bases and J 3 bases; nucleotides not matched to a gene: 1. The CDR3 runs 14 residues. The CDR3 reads CATSGQGHTGELFF. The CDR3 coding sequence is TGTGCCACCAGTGGACAGGGGCACACCGGGGAGCTGTTTTTT.

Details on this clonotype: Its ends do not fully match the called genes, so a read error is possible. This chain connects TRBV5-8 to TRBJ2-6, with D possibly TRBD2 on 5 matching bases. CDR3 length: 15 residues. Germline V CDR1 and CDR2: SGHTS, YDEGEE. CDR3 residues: CASSLGSGGSNVLTF. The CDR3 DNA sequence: TGTGCCAGCAGCTTGGGCAGCGGTGGGTCCAACGTCCTGACTTTC.

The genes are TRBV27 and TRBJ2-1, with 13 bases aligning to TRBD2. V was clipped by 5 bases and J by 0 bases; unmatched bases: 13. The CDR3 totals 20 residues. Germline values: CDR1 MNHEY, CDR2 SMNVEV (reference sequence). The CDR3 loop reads CASSLILGTSGTYSYNEQFF. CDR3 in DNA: TGTGCCAGCAGTCTGATACTGGGGACTAGCGGGACCTACTCCTACAATGAGCAGTTCTTC.

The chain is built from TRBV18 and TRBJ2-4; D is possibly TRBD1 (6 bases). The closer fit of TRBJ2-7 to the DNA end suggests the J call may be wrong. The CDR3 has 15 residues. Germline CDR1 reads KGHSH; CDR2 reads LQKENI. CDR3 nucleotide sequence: TGTGCCAGCTCACCAGGCAGGGGCTTTACCTACGAGCAGTACTTC. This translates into CASSPGRGFTYEQYF.